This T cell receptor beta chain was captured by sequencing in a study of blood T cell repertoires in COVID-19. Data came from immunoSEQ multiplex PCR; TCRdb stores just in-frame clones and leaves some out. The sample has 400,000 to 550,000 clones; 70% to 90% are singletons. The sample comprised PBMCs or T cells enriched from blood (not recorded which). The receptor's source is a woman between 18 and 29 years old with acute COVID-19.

CDR3 sequence reads: CASSIVREAGNTIYF. As DNA, the CDR3 is TGTGCCAGTAGTATCGTAAGAGAGGCTGGAAACACCATATATTTT. This chain joins TRBV19 and TRBJ1-3; no clear D gene. V was pared by 3 bases and J by 2 bases, with 11 bases between. The CDR3 covers 15 residues. The germline V gene has CDR1 LNHDA and CDR2 SQIVND (reference sequence).